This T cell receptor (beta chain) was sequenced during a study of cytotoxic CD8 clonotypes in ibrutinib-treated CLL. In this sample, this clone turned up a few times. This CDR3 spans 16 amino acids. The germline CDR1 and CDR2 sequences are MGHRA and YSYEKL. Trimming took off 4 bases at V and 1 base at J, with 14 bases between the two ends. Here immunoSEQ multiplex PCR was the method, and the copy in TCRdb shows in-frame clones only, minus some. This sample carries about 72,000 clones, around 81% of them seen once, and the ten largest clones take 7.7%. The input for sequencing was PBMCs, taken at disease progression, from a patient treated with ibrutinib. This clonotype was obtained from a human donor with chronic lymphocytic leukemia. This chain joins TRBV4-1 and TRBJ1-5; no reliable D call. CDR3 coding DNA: TGCGCCAGCAGCCCCTACCCCCCTGGGAGCAATCAGCCCCAGCATTTT. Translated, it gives CASSPYPPGSNQPQHF.